A selection of T cell receptor beta chains follows, all from one sample in a study of T-cell reconstitution after alpha-beta-depleted transplantation in children. One entry per CDR3 protein, called by TCRdb with MiXCR from the PCR reads. Of a few hundred thousand distinct CDR3 sequences listed, over 20% are singletons. The source was PBMCs, collected before TCRalphabeta/CD19-depleted stem cell transplant. The receptors stem from a boy under two years old with Wiskott-Aldrich syndrome, due to receive a stem cell transplant. Both conserved end residues are part of each CDR3. A D gene is named only where the DNA matches it firmly. Clone size, where shown, is once, few, many, or a class for clones that have expanded.

d_call clone_size j_call v_call cdr3_aa cdr3_nt
TRBD2 . TRBJ2-3 TRBV4-1 CASSQDGTSRPTDTQYF TGCGCCAGCAGCCAAGATGGGACTAGCAGACCCACAGATACGCAGTATTTT
TRBD1 few TRBJ2-3 TRBV12-3/TRBV12-4 CASGPYRDSGTDTQYF TGTGCCAGCGGTCCATACCGGGACAGCGGTACAGATACGCAGTATTTT
. few TRBJ2-3 TRBV29-1 CSVCLTDTQYF TGCAGCGTTTGTCTAACAGATACGCAGTATTTT
. few TRBJ1-1 TRBV5-1 CASSSQPHRDAEAFF TGCGCCAGCAGCTCCCAACCCCACAGGGACGCTGAAGCTTTCTTT
. . TRBJ2-5 TRBV5-1 CASSLAFLGGETQYF TGCGCCAGCAGCTTGGCCTTCCTGGGCGGCGAGACCCAGTACTTC
TRBD2 . TRBJ2-5 TRBV23-1 CASSQSTSSGRINQYQETQYF TGCGCCAGCAGTCAATCGACTTCTAGCGGGAGGATTAACCAGTACCAAGAGACCCAGTACTTC
TRBD2 . TRBJ2-5 TRBV29-1 CSTWTSGRTKTQYF TGCAGCACTTGGACTAGCGGGCGGACAAAGACCCAGTACTTC
. few TRBJ2-7 TRBV5-1 CASSPEGLHEQYF TGCGCCAGCAGTCCGGAAGGGTTGCACGAGCAGTACTTC
TRBD2 . TRBJ2-7 TRBV3-1 CASSPGLAGGYYEQYF TGTGCCAGCAGTCCGGGACTAGCGGGAGGCTATTACGAGCAGTACTTC
. few TRBJ1-1 TRBV20-1 CSALNLARGEAFF TGCAGTGCCCTAAATTTGGCCCGGGGGGAAGCTTTCTTT
. . TRBJ1-1 TRBV27 CASSFATRNTEAFF TGTGCCAGCAGTTTCGCGACACGGAACACTGAAGCTTTCTTT
TRBD1 few TRBJ2-7 TRBV7-2 CASSLVRGQPYEQYF TGTGCCAGCAGCTTAGTTAGGGGACAGCCCTACGAGCAGTACTTC
. few TRBJ2-3 TRBV20-1 CSASGGWAGTDTQYF TGCAGTGCTAGCGGTGGCTGGGCCGGCACAGATACGCAGTATTTT
. few TRBJ2-1 TRBV7-2 CASSPRTFRSLYNEQFF TGTGCCAGCAGCCCCCGAACATTCCGCTCACTCTACAATGAGCAGTTCTTC
. few TRBJ2-5 TRBV7-6 CASRLPEETQYF TGTGCCAGCAGGCTACCAGAAGAGACCCAGTACTTC
TRBD2 few TRBJ2-5 TRBV2 CASSFSGRSETQYF TGTGCCAGCAGTTTTAGCGGGAGGTCGGAGACCCAGTACTTC
. few TRBJ2-2 TRBV4-1 CASSQDSGWAGELFF TGCGCCAGCAGCCAAGATTCGGGCTGGGCCGGGGAGCTGTTTTTT
. . TRBJ2-3 TRBV27 CASSLSWRPGPFQDTQYF TGTGCCAGCAGTTTATCTTGGCGGCCAGGGCCCTTTCAAGATACGCAGTATTTT
TRBD2 few TRBJ2-1 TRBV24-1 CATSDRTSGSNEQFF TGTGCCACCAGTGATCGAACTAGCGGGAGCAATGAGCAGTTCTTC
TRBD2 . TRBJ2-1 TRBV5-1 CASKTSGSIYNEQFF TGCGCCAGCAAAACCAGCGGGAGCATCTACAATGAGCAGTTCTTC
. few TRBJ2-5 TRBV20-1 CIPELASLYQETQYF TGCATTCCTGAGCTGGCTAGCCTGTACCAAGAGACCCAGTACTTC
TRBD1 few TRBJ2-7 TRBV10-3 CAISETNRGSGEQYF TGTGCCATCAGTGAGACTAACAGGGGTTCGGGCGAGCAGTACTTC
TRBD1 . TRBJ1-1 TRBV7-9 CASSLQGGDTEAFF TGTGCCAGCAGCTTGCAGGGGGGAGACACTGAAGCTTTCTTT
. . TRBJ2-7 TRBV11-1 CASSDRQVRREQYF TGTGCCAGCAGCGACCGACAGGTCCGGAGGGAGCAGTACTTC
. . TRBJ2-2 TRBV15 CATSRDLVAPGELFF TGTGCCACCAGCAGAGATTTAGTAGCGCCCGGGGAGCTGTTTTTT
. few TRBJ2-5 TRBV29-1 CSVGADQETQYF TGCAGCGTTGGGGCGGACCAAGAGACCCAGTACTTC
TRBD2 . TRBJ2-3 TRBV3-1 CASSLRTSGEADTQYF TGTGCCAGCAGCCTTCGGACTAGCGGAGAGGCAGATACGCAGTATTTT
. few TRBJ2-7 TRBV15 CATSREDRQYF TGTGCCACCAGCAGAGAGGACAGGCAGTACTTC
. few TRBJ2-2 TRBV7-6 CASSSVWGGGTGELFF TGTGCCAGCAGCTCGGTTTGGGGAGGTGGCACCGGGGAGCTGTTTTTT
. . TRBJ2-2 TRBV4-1 CASSQDRTAGELFF TGCGCCAGCAGCCAAGATAGAACAGCCGGGGAGCTGTTTTTT
. once TRBJ1-1 TRBV5-1 CASSSQGSMAEAFF TGCGCCAGCAGCTCTCAGGGGTCGATGGCTGAAGCTTTCTTT
. few TRBJ2-7 TRBV7-9 CASSSPGQSDEQYF TGTGCCAGCAGCTCGCCCGGACAGAGCGACGAGCAGTACTTC
. few TRBJ1-2 TRBV4-2 CASNRDRDYGYTF TGTGCCAGCAATCGGGACCGAGACTATGGCTACACCTTC
TRBD2 . TRBJ2-1 TRBV7-3 CASSLFSGGGYNEQFF TGTGCCAGCAGCTTATTCTCGGGAGGGGGCTACAATGAGCAGTTCTTC
. . TRBJ1-1 TRBV12-3/TRBV12-4 CASSPGRRTLNTEAFF TGTGCCAGCAGCCCGGGACGAAGGACCTTGAACACTGAAGCTTTCTTT
. few TRBJ2-3 TRBV5-1 CASKGADATDTQYF TGCGCCAGCAAGGGAGCGGATGCCACAGATACGCAGTATTTT
. . TRBJ1-1 TRBV28 CASLSLYTEAFF TGTGCCAGCCTTTCCTTGTACACTGAAGCTTTCTTT
. few TRBJ2-2 TRBV24-1 CATSRGFTGELFF TGTGCCACCTCGAGGGGATTCACCGGGGAGCTGTTTTTT
. few TRBJ2-7 TRBV6-1 CASSFFGRIKYEQYF TGTGCCAGCAGCTTCTTCGGGAGAATCAAGTACGAGCAGTACTTC